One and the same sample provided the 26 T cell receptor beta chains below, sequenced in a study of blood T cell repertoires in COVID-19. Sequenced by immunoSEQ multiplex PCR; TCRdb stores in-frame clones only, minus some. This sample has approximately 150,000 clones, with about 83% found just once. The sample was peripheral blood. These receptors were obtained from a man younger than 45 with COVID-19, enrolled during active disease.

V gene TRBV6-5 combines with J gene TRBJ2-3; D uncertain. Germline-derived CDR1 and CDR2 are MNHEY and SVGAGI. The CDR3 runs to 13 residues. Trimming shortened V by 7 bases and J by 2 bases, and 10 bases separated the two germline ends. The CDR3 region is CASNLKYTDTQYF. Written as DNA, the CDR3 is TGTGCCAGCAACCTAAAATACACAGATACGCAGTATTTT.

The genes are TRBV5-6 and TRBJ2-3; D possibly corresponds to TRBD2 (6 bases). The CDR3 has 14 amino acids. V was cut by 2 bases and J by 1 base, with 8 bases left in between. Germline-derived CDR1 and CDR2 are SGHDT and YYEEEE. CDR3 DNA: TGTGCCAGCAGCTTTTTAGCGGGCACAGATACGCAGTATTTT. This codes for CASSFLAGTDTQYF.

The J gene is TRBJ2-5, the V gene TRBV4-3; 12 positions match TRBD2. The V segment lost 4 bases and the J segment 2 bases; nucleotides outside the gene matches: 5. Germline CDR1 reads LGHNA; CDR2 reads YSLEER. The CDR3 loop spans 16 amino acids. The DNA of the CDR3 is TGCGCCAGCAGCCGAGGACTAGCGGGACCTCAAGAGACCCAGTACTTC. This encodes CASSRGLAGPQETQYF.

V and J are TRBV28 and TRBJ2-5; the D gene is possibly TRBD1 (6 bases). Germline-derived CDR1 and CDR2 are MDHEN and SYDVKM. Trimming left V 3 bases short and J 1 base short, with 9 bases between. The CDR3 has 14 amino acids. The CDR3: CASSFRTVQETQYF. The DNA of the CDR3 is TGTGCCAGCAGTTTTAGGACAGTCCAAGAGACCCAGTACTTC.

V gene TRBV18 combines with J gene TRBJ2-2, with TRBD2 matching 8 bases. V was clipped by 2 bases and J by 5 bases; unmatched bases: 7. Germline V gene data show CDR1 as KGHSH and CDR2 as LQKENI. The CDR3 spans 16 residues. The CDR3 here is CASSPKSGSSTGELFF. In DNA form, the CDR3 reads TGTGCCAGCTCACCAAAGAGCGGGAGTAGTACCGGGGAGCTGTTTTTT.

CDR3 in amino acids: CASKTGGASGELFF. The CDR3 DNA reads TGTGCCAGCAAGACAGGGGGCGCCTCCGGGGAGCTGTTTTTT. The chain carries TRBV28 and TRBJ2-2; TRBD1 agrees at 10 bases. CDR3 length: 14 amino acids. The germline V gene has CDR1 MDHEN and CDR2 SYDVKM. The V and J ends lost 7 bases and 6 bases, in that order; junction bases with no gene match: 5.

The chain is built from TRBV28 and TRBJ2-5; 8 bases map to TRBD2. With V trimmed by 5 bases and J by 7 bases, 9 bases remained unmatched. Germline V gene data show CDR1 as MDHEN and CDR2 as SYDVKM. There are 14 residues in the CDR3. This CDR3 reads CASSIFQRGRTQYF. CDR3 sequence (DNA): TGTGCCAGCAGTATATTTCAGCGGGGGAGGACCCAGTACTTC.

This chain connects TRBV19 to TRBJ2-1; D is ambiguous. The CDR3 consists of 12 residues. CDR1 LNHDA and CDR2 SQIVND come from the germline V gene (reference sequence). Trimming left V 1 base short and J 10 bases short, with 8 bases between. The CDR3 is CASSIVEWEQFF. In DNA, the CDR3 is TGTGCCAGTAGTATAGTGGAGTGGGAGCAGTTCTTC.

CDR3: CASSRRRRGFDGELFF. The CDR3 nucleotides are TGTGCCAGCAGCCGACGACGCAGGGGGTTTGACGGGGAGCTGTTTTTT. This chain links TRBV7-3 with TRBJ2-2, with TRBD1 identical over 7 bases. The V and J ends lost 5 bases and 7 bases, in that order; junction bases with no gene match: 13. The V gene's germline CDR1 is SGHTA and CDR2 FQGTGA. This CDR3 has 16 residues.

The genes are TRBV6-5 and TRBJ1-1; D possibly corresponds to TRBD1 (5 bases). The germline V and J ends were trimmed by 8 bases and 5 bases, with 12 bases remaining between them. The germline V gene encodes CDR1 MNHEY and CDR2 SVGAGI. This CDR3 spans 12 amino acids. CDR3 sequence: CASGPGGTEAFF. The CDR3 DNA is TGTGCCAGCGGACCGGGGGGGACTGAAGCTTTCTTT.

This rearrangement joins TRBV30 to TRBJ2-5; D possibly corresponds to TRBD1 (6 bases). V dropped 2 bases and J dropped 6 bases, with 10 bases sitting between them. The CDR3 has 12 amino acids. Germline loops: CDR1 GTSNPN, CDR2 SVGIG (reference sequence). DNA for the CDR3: TGTGCCTGGAGTAGCAGGGGCCAGACCCAGTACTTC. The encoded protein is CAWSSRGQTQYF.

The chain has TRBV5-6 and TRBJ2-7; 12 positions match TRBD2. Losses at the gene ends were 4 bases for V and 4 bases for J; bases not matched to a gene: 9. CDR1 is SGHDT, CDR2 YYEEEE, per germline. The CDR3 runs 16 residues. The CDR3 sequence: CASSLRTSGMRYEQYF. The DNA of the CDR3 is TGTGCCAGCAGCCTTCGGACTAGCGGGATGAGGTACGAGCAGTACTTC.

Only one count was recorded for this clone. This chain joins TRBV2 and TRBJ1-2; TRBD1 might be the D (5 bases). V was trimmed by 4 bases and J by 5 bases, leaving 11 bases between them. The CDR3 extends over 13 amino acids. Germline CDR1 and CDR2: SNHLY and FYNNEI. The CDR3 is CASSVEGKYGYTF. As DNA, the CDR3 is TGTGCCAGCAGTGTGGAGGGGAAGTATGGCTACACCTTC.

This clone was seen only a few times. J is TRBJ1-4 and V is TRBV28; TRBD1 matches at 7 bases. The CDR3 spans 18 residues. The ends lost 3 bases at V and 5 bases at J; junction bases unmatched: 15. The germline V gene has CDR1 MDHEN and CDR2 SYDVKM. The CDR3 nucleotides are TGTGCCAGCAGTTTCGGGCCCCCGACAGGGAGTATCAATGAAAAACTGTTTTTT. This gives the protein CASSFGPPTGSINEKLFF. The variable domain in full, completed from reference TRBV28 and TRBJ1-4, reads DVKVTQSSRYLVKRTGEKVFLECVQDMDHENMFWYRQDPGLGLRLIYFSYDVKMKEKGDIPEGYSVSREKKERFSLILESASTNQTSMYLCASSFGPPTGSINEKLFFGSGTQLSVL.

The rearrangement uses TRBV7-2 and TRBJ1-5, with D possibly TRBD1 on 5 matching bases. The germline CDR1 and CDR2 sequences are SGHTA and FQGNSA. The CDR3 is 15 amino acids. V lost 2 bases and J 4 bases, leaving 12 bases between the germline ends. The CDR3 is CASSLQGLANQPQHF. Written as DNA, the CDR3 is TGTGCCAGCAGCTTACAGGGTTTAGCAAATCAGCCCCAGCATTTT.

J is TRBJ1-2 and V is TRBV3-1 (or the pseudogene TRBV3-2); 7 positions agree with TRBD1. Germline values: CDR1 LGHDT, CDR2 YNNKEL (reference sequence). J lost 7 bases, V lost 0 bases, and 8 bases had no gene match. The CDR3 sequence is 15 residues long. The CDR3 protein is CASSQDGPQGGGYTF. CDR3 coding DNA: TGTGCCAGCAGCCAAGATGGGCCTCAGGGGGGTGGCTACACCTTC.

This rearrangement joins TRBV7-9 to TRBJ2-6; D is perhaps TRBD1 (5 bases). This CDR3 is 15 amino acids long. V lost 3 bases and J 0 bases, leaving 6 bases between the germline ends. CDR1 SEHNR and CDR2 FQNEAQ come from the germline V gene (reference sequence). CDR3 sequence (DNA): TGTGCCAGCAGCTTGACAGACTCTGGGGCCAACGTCCTGACTTTC. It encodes CASSLTDSGANVLTF.

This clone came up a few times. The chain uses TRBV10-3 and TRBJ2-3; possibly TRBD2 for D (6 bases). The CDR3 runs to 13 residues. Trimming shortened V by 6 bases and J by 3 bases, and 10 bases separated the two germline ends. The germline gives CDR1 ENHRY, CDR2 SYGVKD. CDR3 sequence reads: CAIRPGGTDTQYF. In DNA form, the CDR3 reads TGTGCCATCAGACCCGGGGGAACAGATACGCAGTATTTT.

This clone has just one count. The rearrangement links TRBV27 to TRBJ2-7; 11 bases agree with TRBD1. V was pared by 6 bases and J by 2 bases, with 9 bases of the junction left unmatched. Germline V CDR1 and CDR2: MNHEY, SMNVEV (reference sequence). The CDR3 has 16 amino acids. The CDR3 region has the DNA TGTGCCAGCAGACCGGGACAGGGGGTGGGCGCCTACGAGCAGTACTTC. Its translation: CASRPGQGVGAYEQYF.

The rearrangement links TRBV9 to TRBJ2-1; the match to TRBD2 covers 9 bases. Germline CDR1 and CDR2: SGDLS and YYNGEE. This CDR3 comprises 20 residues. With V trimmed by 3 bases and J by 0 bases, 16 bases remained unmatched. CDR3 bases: TGTGCCAGCAGCGCACCTCCGGGTAGCGGGAGCTTGAGCTCCTACAATGAGCAGTTCTTC. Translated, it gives CASSAPPGSGSLSSYNEQFF.

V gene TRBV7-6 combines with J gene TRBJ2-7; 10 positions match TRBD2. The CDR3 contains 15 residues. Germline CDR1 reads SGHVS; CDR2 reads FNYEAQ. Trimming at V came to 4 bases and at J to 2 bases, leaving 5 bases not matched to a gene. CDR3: CASSSGLARPYEQYF. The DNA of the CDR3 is TGTGCCAGCAGCTCGGGACTAGCGAGACCCTACGAGCAGTACTTC.

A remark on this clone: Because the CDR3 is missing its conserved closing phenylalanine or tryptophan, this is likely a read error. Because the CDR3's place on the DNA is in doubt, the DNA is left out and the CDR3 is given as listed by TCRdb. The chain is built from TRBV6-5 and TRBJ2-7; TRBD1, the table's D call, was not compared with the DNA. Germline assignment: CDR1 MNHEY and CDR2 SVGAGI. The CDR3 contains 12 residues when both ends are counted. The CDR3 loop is CASSPIGGHLIH.

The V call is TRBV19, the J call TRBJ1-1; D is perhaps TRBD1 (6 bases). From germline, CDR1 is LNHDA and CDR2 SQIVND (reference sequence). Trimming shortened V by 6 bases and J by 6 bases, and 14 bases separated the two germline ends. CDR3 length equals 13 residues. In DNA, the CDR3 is TGTGCCAGTAGCTCGGGGGGGCCGGCTGAAGCTTTCTTT. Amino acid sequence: CASSSGGPAEAFF. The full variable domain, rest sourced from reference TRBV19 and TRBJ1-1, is DGGITQSPKYLFRKEGQNVTLSCEQNLNHDAMYWYRQDPGQGLRLIYYSQIVNDFQKGDIAEGYSVSREKKESFPLTVTSAQKNPTAFYLCASSSGGPAEAFFGQGTRLTVV.

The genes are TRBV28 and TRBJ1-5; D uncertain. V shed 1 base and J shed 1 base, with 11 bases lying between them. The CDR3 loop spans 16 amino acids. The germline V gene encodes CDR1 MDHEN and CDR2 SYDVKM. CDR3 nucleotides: TGTGCCAGCAGTTTATTCGGGGATACGAGCAATCAGCCCCAGCATTTT. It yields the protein CASSLFGDTSNQPQHF.

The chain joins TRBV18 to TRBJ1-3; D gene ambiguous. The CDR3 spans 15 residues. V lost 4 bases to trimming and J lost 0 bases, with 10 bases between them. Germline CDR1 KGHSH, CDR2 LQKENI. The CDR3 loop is CASSLDTSSGNTIYF. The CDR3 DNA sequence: TGTGCCAGCTCACTAGACACCTCCTCTGGAAACACCATATATTTT.

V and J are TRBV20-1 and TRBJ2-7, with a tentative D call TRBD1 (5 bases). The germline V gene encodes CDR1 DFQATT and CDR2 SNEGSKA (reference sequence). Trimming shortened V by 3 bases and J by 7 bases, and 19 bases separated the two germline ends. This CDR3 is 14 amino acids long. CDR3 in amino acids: CSASRGAILEEQYF. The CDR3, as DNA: TGCAGTGCTAGTAGGGGTGCGATCCTAGAGGAGCAGTACTTC.